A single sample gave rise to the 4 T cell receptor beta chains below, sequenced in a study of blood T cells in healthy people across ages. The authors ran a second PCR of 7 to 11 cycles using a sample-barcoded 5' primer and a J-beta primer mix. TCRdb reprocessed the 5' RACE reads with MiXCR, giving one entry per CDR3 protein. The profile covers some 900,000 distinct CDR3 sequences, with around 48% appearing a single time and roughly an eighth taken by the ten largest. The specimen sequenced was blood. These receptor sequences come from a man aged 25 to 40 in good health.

The CDR3 sequence: CASSRTGGANYGYTF. DNA for the CDR3: TGTGCCAGCAGCCGTACAGGGGGAGCTAACTATGGCTACACCTTC. The chain employs TRBV7-2 and TRBJ1-2, with 8 bases identical to TRBD1. This CDR3 is built from 15 residues. After removal of 5 bases from V and 0 bases from J, the junction contained 5 bases not matched to a gene. The germline V gene encodes CDR1 SGHTA and CDR2 FQGNSA. The full variable domain, its missing parts supplied by reference TRBV7-2 and TRBJ1-2, is GAGVSQSPSNKVTEKGKDVELRCDPISGHTALYWYRQSLGQGLEFLIYFQGNSAPDKSGLPSDRFSAERTGGSVSTLTIQRTQQEDSAVYLCASSRTGGANYGYTFGSGTRLTVV.

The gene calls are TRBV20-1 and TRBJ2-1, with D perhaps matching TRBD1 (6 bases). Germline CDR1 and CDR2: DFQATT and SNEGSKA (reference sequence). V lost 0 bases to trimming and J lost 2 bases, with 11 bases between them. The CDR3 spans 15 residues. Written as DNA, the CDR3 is TGCAGTGCTAGAGATTCCCAGGGGCCCTACAATGAGCAGTTCTTC. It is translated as CSARDSQGPYNEQFF.

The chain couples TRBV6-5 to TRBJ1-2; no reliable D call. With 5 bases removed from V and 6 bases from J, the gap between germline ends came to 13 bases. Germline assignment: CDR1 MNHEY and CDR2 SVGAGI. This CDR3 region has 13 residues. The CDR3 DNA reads TGTGCCAGCAGTAACGCCATAGGCGATGGCTACACCTTC. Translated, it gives CASSNAIGDGYTF.

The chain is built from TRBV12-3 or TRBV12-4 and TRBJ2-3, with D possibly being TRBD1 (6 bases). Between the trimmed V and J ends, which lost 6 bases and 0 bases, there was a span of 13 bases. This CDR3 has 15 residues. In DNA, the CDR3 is TGTGCCAGCAGGGGACGGACAGCTAGCACAGATACGCAGTATTTT. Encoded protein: CASRGRTASTDTQYF.